Below are 27 T cell receptor beta chains sequenced from a single sample in a study of T cell responses to AZD1222 COVID-19 vaccine. TCRdb's copy holds only in-frame clones and misses some; the assay was immunoSEQ multiplex PCR. The sample has around 110,000 clones; less than 90% are singletons. Sequencing was performed on peripheral blood, taken on day 0 of AZD1222 vaccination. Source of these receptors: an adult in good health.

This sequence joins TRBV6-5 and TRBJ1-2; D is uncertain. CDR1 is MNHEY, CDR2 SVGAGI, per germline. V shed 5 bases and J shed 2 bases, with 12 bases lying between them. The CDR3 has 14 amino acids. CDR3 sequence (DNA): TGTGCCAGCAGTCTCGTGGGTACGAACTATGGCTACACCTTC. Its translation: CASSLVGTNYGYTF.

The CDR3 DNA follows: TGTGCCAGCAACTCCGTAACCGCGGGGACCTATGGCTACACCTTC. It is translated as CASNSVTAGTYGYTF. The genes are TRBV7-9 and TRBJ1-2, with D perhaps TRBD1 (5 bases). The CDR3 spans 15 residues. Looked up from germline, CDR1 is SEHNR and CDR2 is FQNEAQ (reference sequence). V was cut by 7 bases and J by 4 bases, with 19 bases left in between.

The chain employs TRBV6-2 or TRBV6-3 and TRBJ2-7, with a weak D call TRBD2 (6 bases). The CDR3 runs 16 residues. The germline gives CDR1 MNHEY, CDR2 SVGEGT. The V gene lost 3 bases and the J gene lost 4 bases, with 19 bases spanning the gap. CDR3 in amino acids: CASSYGGGPDPYEQYF. The CDR3 DNA is TGTGCCAGCAGTTATGGAGGAGGGCCAGATCCTTACGAGCAGTACTTC.

The chain has TRBV3-1 (or the pseudogene TRBV3-2) and TRBJ2-2, with 13 bases identical to TRBD2. The V segment lost 0 bases and the J segment 1 base; nucleotides outside the gene matches: 17. Germline V gene sequence: CDR1 LGHDT, CDR2 YNNKEL (reference sequence). CDR3 length: 23 amino acids. CDR3 region: CASSQDLFMGLAGFQGNTGELFF. CDR3 nucleotides: TGTGCCAGCAGCCAAGATCTGTTTATGGGACTAGCGGGATTCCAAGGGAACACCGGGGAGCTGTTTTTT.

The rearrangement joins TRBV25-1 to TRBJ1-2; 9 positions agree with TRBD1. Germline V gene lookup returns CDR1 MGHDK and CDR2 SYGVNS. This CDR3 is 14 amino acids long. With 3 bases clipped from V and 7 bases from J, the junction kept 6 bases outside the gene matches. The CDR3 DNA sequence: TGTGCCAGCAGTGAGCCGGGACAGGGTAGTGGCTACACCTTC. Translation gives CASSEPGQGSGYTF.

J is TRBJ1-2 and V is TRBV6-5; D might be TRBD1 (5 bases). Germline CDR1 MNHEY, CDR2 SVGAGI. Trimming removed 11 bases at V and 0 bases at J, with 7 bases between. The CDR3 is 11 amino acids. The CDR3 DNA follows: TGTGCCCGAGGGGCTAACTATGGCTACACCTTC. Its protein is CARGANYGYTF.

The chain joins TRBV24-1 to TRBJ2-1, with D possibly being TRBD1 (6 bases). CDR3 length: 16 residues. Germline V CDR1 and CDR2: KGHDR, SFDVKD. Trimming stripped 4 bases from V and 8 bases from J, with 20 bases between. CDR3 loop: CATSDPGRGGSHEQFF. CDR3 bases: TGTGCCACCAGTGACCCCGGCAGGGGTGGTTCGCATGAGCAGTTCTTC.

The chain couples TRBV30 to TRBJ1-1, with D possibly being TRBD1 (6 bases). Germline CDR1 reads GTSNPN; CDR2 reads SVGIG (reference sequence). Deletions cut 4 bases from V and 1 base from J, with 28 bases between. The CDR3 length is 19 residues. The CDR3, as DNA: TGTGCCTGGATCATCCTTTTACCGGGACACCATGCTCAGAACACTGAAGCTTTCTTT. Protein product: CAWIILLPGHHAQNTEAFF.

The chain combines TRBV6-5 with TRBJ2-1, with 7 positions matching TRBD2. The CDR3 covers 14 residues. Germline V CDR1 and CDR2: MNHEY, SVGAGI. The ends lost 6 bases at V and 13 bases at J; junction bases unmatched: 15. The DNA for the CDR3 is TGTGCCAGCAGATCCTTGGGGGGGAATCGAATCCAGTTCTTC. Its protein is CASRSLGGNRIQFF.

This rearrangement joins TRBV28 to TRBJ1-6, with D hard to call. In germline, CDR1 is MDHEN, CDR2 SYDVKM. The CDR3 extends over 17 amino acids. The V gene lost 4 bases and the J gene lost 6 bases, with 19 bases spanning the gap. The CDR3 DNA reads as TGTGCCAGCAGTTCCCCCCCCGGTTGGGTTAGTAATTCACCCCTCCACTTT. Its protein is CASSSPPGWVSNSPLHF.

This chain joins TRBV5-1 and TRBJ1-1; the match to TRBD1 covers 10 bases. CDR3 length: 14 residues. CDR1 is SGHRS and CDR2 is YFSETQ in the germline V gene. V lost 4 bases and J lost 7; bases outside the gene matches: 7. The CDR3 bases are TGCGCCAGCAGCGGGGGACAGGGGCTTATTGAAGCTTTCTTT. Translated, it gives CASSGGQGLIEAFF.

This sequence joins TRBV5-1 and TRBJ1-2; 7 bases fit TRBD1. CDR1 is SGHRS and CDR2 is YFSETQ in the germline V gene. V was clipped by 4 bases and J by 2 bases; unmatched bases: 11. This CDR3 has 16 amino acids. The CDR3 DNA reads as TGCGCCAGCAGCCCGGGGACAGCTTCACGCAACTATGGCTACACCTTC. The encoded protein is CASSPGTASRNYGYTF.

This chain uses TRBV29-1 with TRBJ2-3; D gene ambiguous. The CDR3 runs to 12 residues. Germline V gene data show CDR1 as SQVTM and CDR2 as ANQGSEA. Trimming pared 4 bases from V and 7 bases from J, leaving 12 bases between. In nucleotides, the CDR3 is TGCAGCGTTGTAGTAGAGGAGAATACGCAGTATTTT. Translated: CSVVVEENTQYF.

This clone was seen once. The V gene is TRBV7-3, the J gene TRBJ1-3, with a tentative D call TRBD1 (6 bases). The CDR3 runs 15 residues. V dropped 1 base and J dropped 3 bases, with 10 bases sitting between them. Germline V gene data show CDR1 as SGHTA and CDR2 as FQGTGA. The CDR3 DNA reads as TGTGCCAGCAGCTTAAGTGGGGGCTTTGGAAACACCATATATTTT. Translation: CASSLSGGFGNTIYF.

The V gene is TRBV5-1, the J gene TRBJ2-5; the D gene is possibly TRBD2 (6 bases). Germline V gene lookup returns CDR1 SGHRS and CDR2 YFSETQ. V was cut by 4 bases and J by 1 base, with 17 bases left in between. This CDR3 contains 16 residues. This CDR3 is CASSNIITGSQETQYF. As DNA, the CDR3 is TGCGCCAGCAGCAATATTATTACCGGGAGCCAAGAGACCCAGTACTTC.

This chain connects TRBV19 to TRBJ1-1; D unresolved. Trimming removed 6 bases at V and 4 bases at J, with 12 bases between. This CDR3 comprises 13 residues. Germline-derived CDR1 and CDR2 are LNHDA and SQIVND (reference sequence). CDR3 region: CASSDPGFTEAFF. CDR3 coding DNA: TGTGCCAGTAGCGACCCGGGGTTCACTGAAGCTTTCTTT.

The gene calls are TRBV10-3 and TRBJ1-1, with TRBD1 as a possible D gene (6 bases). V was trimmed by 6 bases and J by 2 bases, leaving 13 bases between them. In germline, CDR1 is ENHRY, CDR2 SYGVKD. There are 14 residues in the CDR3. The CDR3, as DNA: TGTGCCATCAGACCCGGGACACCAAACACTGAAGCTTTCTTT. Its protein product is CAIRPGTPNTEAFF.

V gene TRBV19 combines with J gene TRBJ2-4; the D gene is possibly TRBD2 (7 bases). V was pared by 4 bases and J by 3 bases, with 13 bases between. Germline values: CDR1 LNHDA, CDR2 SQIVND (reference sequence). CDR3 length equals 15 residues. As DNA, the CDR3 is TGTGCCAGTAGTAGAATAGGGGGGGACAAAAACATTCAGTACTTC. Residues: CASSRIGGDKNIQYF.

The V gene is TRBV29-1, the J gene TRBJ1-2; 7 bases fit TRBD1. The germline V gene has CDR1 SQVTM and CDR2 ANQGSEA. The CDR3 loop spans 16 amino acids. Trimming at V came to 3 bases and at J to 6 bases, leaving 16 bases not matched to a gene. The CDR3 is CSVDHSPQGIDDGYTF. Here the CDR3 DNA reads TGCAGCGTTGACCACTCCCCACAGGGGATCGACGATGGCTACACCTTC.

The chain employs TRBV5-4 and TRBJ2-1; D uncertain. Trimming stripped 3 bases from V and 6 bases from J, with 10 bases between. Germline CDR1 and CDR2: SGHNT and YYREEE (reference sequence). The CDR3 has 13 residues. CDR3: CASSSVVSNEQFF. The CDR3 DNA reads as TGTGCCAGCAGCTCAGTCGTTAGCAATGAGCAGTTCTTC. Drawing the rest from reference TRBV5-4 and TRBJ2-1, the complete variable domain is ETGVTQSPTHLIKTRGQQVTLRCSSQSGHNTVSWYQQALGQGPQFIFQYYREEENGRGNFPPRFSGLQFPNYSSELNVNALELDDSALYLCASSSVVSNEQFFGPGTRLTVL.

V usage is TRBV9 and J usage is TRBJ2-1; D not certain. This CDR3 has 13 amino acids. CDR1 SGDLS and CDR2 YYNGEE come from the germline V gene. The V gene lost 0 bases and the J gene lost 8 bases, with 9 bases spanning the gap. As DNA, the CDR3 is TGTGCCAGCAGCGTAGGTTTTTGGGATGAGCAGTTCTTC. It codes for CASSVGFWDEQFF.

The CDR3 reads CAISERDSFIYGYTF. The CDR3 region has the DNA TGTGCCATCAGTGAGAGGGACAGCTTTATCTATGGCTACACCTTC. The rearrangement links TRBV10-3 to TRBJ1-2, with 7 bases that match TRBD1. This CDR3 is built from 15 residues. V gave up 2 bases and J gave up 4 bases; unmatched junction bases: 7. From germline, CDR1 is ENHRY and CDR2 SYGVKD.

CDR3 in DNA: TGTGCCAGCACCCTGGGGAGGGGGACTAATTCACCCCTCCACTTT. Its translation: CASTLGRGTNSPLHF. The chain carries TRBV5-4 and TRBJ1-6; TRBD1 might be the D (6 bases). CDR3 length equals 15 residues. V lost 6 bases and J lost 6, with 16 bases in between. Germline V lookup: CDR1 SGHNT, CDR2 YYREEE (reference sequence).

The rearrangement links TRBV28 to TRBJ2-3; D remains ambiguous. Trimming pared 3 bases from V and 1 base from J, leaving 11 bases between. Germline V gives CDR1 MDHEN, CDR2 SYDVKM. The CDR3 length is 15 residues. The CDR3 DNA sequence: TGTGCCAGCAGTTTCGTGGGCCGGGGCACAGATACGCAGTATTTT. This encodes CASSFVGRGTDTQYF. Looking up the rest from reference TRBV28 and TRBJ2-3 gives the full variable domain: DVKVTQSSRYLVKRTGEKVFLECVQDMDHENMFWYRQDPGLGLRLIYFSYDVKMKEKGDIPEGYSVSREKKERFSLILESASTNQTSMYLCASSFVGRGTDTQYFGPGTRLTVL.

The chain joins TRBV27 to TRBJ2-7, with 7 bases fitting TRBD1. Germline assignment: CDR1 MNHEY and CDR2 SMNVEV (reference sequence). The CDR3 extends over 17 amino acids. J lost 3 bases, V lost 0 bases, and 11 bases had no gene match. CDR3 DNA sequence: TGTGCCAGCAGTTTATCCAGACCGGGACAGCGATTCTACGAGCAGTACTTC. This translates into CASSLSRPGQRFYEQYF.

The chain joins TRBV18 to TRBJ2-2, with D tentatively TRBD1 (6 bases). Germline V CDR1 and CDR2: KGHSH, LQKENI. Trimming pared 5 bases from V and 2 bases from J, leaving 24 bases between. The CDR3 runs 19 residues. CDR3 DNA: TGTGCCAGCTCATTCATAACAGTGGCCGGGACAAGAAACACCGGGGAGCTGTTTTTT. Protein: CASSFITVAGTRNTGELFF.

This chain joins TRBV6-6 and TRBJ1-6; 7 bases fit TRBD1. The germline V gene has CDR1 MNHNY and CDR2 SVGAGI (reference sequence). The CDR3 is 16 amino acids. V shed 8 bases, J shed 10 bases, and the junction held 17 bases outside the gene matches. CDR3 coding DNA: TGTGCCAGCTCCGGGACAGAGCCTCGGGGTCAGTCACCCCTCCACTTT. This gives the protein CASSGTEPRGQSPLHF.